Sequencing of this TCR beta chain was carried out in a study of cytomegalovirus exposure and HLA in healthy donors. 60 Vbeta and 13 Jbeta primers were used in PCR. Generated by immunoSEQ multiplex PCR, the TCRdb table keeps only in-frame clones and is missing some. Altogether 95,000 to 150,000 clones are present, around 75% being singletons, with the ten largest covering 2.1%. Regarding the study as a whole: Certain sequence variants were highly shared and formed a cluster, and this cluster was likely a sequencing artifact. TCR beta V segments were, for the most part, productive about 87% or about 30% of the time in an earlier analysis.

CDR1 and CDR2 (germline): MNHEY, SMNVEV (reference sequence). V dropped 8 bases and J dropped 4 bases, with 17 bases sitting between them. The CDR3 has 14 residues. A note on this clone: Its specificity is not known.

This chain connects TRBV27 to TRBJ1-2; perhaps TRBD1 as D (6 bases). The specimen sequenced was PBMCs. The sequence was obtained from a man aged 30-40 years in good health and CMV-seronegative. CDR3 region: CASAPGAQGYGYTF. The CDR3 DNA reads TGTGCCAGCGCCCCAGGGGCTCAAGGCTATGGCTACACCTTC.